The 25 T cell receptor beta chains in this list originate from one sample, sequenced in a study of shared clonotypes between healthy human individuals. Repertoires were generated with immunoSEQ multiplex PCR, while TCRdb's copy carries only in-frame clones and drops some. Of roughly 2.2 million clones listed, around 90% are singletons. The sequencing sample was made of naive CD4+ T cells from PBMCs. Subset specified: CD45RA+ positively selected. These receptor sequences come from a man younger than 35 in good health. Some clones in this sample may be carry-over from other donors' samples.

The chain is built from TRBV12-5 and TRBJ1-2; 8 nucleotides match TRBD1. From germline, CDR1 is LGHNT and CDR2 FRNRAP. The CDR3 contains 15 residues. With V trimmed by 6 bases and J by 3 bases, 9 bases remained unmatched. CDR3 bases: TGTGCTAGTGGACCGGACAGGGAATCTTACTATGGCTACACCTTC. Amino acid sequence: CASGPDRESYYGYTF.

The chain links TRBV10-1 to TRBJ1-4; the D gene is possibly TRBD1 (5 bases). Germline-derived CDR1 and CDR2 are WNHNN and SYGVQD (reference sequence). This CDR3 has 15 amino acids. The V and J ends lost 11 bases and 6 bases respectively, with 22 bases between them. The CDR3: CAPKGRVGKDEKLFF. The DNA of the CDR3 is TGCGCCCCCAAGGGCAGGGTCGGAAAGGATGAAAAACTGTTTTTT.

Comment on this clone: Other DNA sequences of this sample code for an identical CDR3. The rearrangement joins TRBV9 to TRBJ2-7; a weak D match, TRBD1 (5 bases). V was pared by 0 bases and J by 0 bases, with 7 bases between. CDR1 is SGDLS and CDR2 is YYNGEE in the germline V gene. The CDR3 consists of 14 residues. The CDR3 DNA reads TGTGCCAGCAGCGTAGCTGGGGCCTCCTACGAGCAGTACTTC. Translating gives CASSVAGASYEQYF.

CDR3 nucleotide sequence: TGTGCCAGCAGCCCCCGAGGCCCGAGCGGGAGTCGGTACGAGCAGTACTTC. Translation: CASSPRGPSGSRYEQYF. This rearrangement joins TRBV16 to TRBJ2-7; TRBD2 aligns across 8 bases. Per germline, CDR1 KGHSY and CDR2 FQNENV. This CDR3 is built from 17 residues. V lost 4 bases, J lost 4 bases, and 15 bases stayed unmatched. Drawing the rest from reference TRBV16 and TRBJ2-7, the complete variable domain is GEEVAQTPKHLVRGEGQKAKLYCAPIKGHSYVFWYQQVLKNEFKFLISFQNENVFDETGMPKERFSAKCLPNSPCSLEIQATKLEDSAVYFCASSPRGPSGSRYEQYFGPGTRLTVT.

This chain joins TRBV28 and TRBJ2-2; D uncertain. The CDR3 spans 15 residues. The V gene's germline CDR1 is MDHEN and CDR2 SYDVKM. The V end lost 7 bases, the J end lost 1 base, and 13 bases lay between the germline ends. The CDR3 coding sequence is TGTGCCAGCATTACCGTTGCGCTGAACACCGGGGAGCTGTTTTTT. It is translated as CASITVALNTGELFF. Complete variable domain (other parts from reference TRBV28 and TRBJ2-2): DVKVTQSSRYLVKRTGEKVFLECVQDMDHENMFWYRQDPGLGLRLIYFSYDVKMKEKGDIPEGYSVSREKKERFSLILESASTNQTSMYLCASITVALNTGELFFGEGSRLTVL.

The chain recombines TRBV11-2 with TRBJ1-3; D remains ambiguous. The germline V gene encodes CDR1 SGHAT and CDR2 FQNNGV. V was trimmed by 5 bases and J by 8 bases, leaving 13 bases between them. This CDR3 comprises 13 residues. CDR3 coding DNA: TGTGCCAGCAGCCGGACTTATAGGGACACCATATATTTT. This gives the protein CASSRTYRDTIYF.

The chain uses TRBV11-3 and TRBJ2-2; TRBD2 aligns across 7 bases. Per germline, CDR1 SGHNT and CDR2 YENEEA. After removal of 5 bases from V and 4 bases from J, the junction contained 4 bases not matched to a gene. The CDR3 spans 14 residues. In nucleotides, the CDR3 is TGTGCCAGCAGCGGGGGACTACGCACCGGGGAGCTGTTTTTT. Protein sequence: CASSGGLRTGELFF.

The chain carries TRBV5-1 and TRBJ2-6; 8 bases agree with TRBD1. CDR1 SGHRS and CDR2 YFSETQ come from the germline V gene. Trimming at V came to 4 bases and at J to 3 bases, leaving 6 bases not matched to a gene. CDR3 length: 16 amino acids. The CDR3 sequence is CASSPQGAFGANVLTF. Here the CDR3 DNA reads TGCGCCAGCAGCCCCCAGGGGGCTTTTGGGGCCAACGTCCTGACTTTC.

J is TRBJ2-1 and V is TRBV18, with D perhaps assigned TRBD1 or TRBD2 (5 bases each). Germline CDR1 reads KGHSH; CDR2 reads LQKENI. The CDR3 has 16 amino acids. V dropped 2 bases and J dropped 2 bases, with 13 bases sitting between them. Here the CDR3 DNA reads TGTGCCAGCTCACCAGAGTCGGGGCCCCCCTACAATGAGCAGTTCTTC. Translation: CASSPESGPPYNEQFF.

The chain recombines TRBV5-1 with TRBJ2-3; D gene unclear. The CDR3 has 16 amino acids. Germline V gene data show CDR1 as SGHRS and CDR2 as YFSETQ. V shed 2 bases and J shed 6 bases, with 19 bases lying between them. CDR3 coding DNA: TGCGCCAGCAGCTTTGCGTCTTCCCGGTCGACGGATACGCAGTATTTT. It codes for CASSFASSRSTDTQYF.

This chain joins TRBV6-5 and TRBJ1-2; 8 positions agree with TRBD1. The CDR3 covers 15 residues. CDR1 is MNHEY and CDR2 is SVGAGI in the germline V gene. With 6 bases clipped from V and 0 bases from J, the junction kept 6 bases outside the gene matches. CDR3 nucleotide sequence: TGTGCCAGCAGGCCCGGGACAGGCCCTAACTATGGCTACACCTTC. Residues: CASRPGTGPNYGYTF.

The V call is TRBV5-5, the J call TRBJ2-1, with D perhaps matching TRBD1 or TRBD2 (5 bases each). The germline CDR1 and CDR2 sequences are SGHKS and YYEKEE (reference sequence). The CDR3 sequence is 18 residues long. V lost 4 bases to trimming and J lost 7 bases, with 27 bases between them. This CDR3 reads CASSRGDGPGARRNEQFF. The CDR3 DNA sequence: TGTGCCAGCAGCCGCGGCGACGGTCCCGGGGCCAGAAGGAATGAGCAGTTCTTC.

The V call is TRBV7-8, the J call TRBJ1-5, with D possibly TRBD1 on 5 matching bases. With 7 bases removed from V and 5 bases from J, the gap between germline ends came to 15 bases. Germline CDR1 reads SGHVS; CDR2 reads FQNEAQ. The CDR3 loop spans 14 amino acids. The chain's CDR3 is CASTIGRVYQPQHF. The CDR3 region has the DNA TGTGCCAGCACTATAGGCAGGGTATATCAGCCCCAGCATTTT.

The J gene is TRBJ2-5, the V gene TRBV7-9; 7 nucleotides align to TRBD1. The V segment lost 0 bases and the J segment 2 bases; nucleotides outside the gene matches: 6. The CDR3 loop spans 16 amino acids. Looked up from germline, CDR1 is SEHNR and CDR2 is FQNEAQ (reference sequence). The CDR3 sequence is CASSLARQGWQETQYF. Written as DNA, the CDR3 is TGTGCCAGCAGCTTAGCCCGACAGGGCTGGCAAGAGACCCAGTACTTC.

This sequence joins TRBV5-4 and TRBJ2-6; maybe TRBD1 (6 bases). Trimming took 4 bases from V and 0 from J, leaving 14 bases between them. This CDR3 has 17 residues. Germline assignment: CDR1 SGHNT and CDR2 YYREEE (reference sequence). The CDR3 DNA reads TGTGCCAGCAGCCCCTCAGGGGCCGCCTCTGGGGCCAACGTCCTGACTTTC. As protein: CASSPSGAASGANVLTF. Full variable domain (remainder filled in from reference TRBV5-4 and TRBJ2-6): ETGVTQSPTHLIKTRGQQVTLRCSSQSGHNTVSWYQQALGQGPQFIFQYYREEENGRGNFPPRFSGLQFPNYSSELNVNALELDDSALYLCASSPSGAASGANVLTFGAGSRLTVL.

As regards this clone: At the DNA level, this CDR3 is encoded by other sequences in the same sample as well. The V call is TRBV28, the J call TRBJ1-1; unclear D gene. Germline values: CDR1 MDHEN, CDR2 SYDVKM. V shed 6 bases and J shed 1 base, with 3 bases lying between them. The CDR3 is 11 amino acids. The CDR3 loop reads CASRSNTEAFF. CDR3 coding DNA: TGTGCCAGCAGATCGAACACTGAAGCTTTCTTT.

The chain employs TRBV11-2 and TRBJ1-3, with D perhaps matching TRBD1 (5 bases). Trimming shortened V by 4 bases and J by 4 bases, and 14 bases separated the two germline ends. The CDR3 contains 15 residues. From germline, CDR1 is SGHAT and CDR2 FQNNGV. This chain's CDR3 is CASSSAGGPGNTIYF. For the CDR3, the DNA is TGTGCCAGCAGCTCAGCGGGGGGTCCGGGAAACACCATATATTTT.

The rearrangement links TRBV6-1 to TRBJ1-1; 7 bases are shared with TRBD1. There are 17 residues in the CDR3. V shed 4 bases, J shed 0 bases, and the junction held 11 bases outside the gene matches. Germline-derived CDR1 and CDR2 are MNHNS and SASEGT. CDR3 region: CASSGTGQALMNTEAFF. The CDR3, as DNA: TGTGCCAGCAGTGGAACCGGACAGGCCCTTATGAACACTGAAGCTTTCTTT.

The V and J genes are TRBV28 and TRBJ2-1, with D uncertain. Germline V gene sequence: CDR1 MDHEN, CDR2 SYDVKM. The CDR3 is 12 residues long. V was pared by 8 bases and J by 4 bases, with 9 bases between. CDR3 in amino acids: CASRVEYNEQFF. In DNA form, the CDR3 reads TGTGCCAGCCGGGTAGAATACAATGAGCAGTTCTTC.

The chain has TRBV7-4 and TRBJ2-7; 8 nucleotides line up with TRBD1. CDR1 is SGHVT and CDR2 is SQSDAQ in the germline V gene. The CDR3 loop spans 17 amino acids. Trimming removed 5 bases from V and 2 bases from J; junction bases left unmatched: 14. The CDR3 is CASSTDREFAGAYEQYF. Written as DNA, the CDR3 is TGTGCCAGCAGCACGGACAGGGAGTTCGCAGGAGCCTACGAGCAGTACTTC.

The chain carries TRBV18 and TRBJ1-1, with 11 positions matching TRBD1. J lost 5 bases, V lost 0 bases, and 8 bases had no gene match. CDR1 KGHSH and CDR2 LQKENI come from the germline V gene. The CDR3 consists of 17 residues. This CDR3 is CASSPPGQGARWTEAFF. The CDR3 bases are TGTGCCAGCTCACCACCAGGACAGGGGGCGCGATGGACTGAAGCTTTCTTT.

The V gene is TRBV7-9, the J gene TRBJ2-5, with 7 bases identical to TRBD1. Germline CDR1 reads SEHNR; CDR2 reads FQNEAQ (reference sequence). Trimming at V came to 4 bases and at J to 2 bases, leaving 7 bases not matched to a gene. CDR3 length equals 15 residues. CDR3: CASSSRTGPQETQYF. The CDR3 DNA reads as TGTGCCAGCAGCTCGCGGACAGGCCCGCAAGAGACCCAGTACTTC.

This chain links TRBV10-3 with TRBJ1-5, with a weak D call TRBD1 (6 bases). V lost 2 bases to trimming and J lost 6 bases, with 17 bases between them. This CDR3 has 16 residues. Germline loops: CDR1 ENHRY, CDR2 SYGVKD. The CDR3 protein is CAISELSTGYGQPQHF. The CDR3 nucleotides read TGTGCCATCAGTGAGCTTTCCACAGGGTACGGTCAGCCCCAGCATTTT.

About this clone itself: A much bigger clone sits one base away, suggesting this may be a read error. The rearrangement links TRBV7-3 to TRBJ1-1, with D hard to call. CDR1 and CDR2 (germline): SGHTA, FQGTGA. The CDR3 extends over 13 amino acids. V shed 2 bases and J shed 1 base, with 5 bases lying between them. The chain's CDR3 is CASSLWQNTEAFF. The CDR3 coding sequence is TGTGCCAGCAGCTTATGGCAGAACACTGAAGCTTTCTTT.

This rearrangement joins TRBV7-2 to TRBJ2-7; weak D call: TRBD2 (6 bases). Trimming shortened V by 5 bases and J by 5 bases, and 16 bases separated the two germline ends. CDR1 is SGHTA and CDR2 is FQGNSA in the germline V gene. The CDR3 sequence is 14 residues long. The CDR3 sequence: CASSPRGGAHEQYF. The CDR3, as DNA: TGTGCCAGCAGCCCGCGTGGAGGGGCCCACGAGCAGTACTTC.